This is a list of T cell receptor beta chains from one sample in a study of monozygotic twins with inflammatory bowel disease. TCRdb processed the 5' RACE reads again and assigns one entry to each CDR3 protein, with no DNA. The sample has around 230,000 distinct CDR3 sequences. Sequencing input: blood. The source of these receptors is a human donor with ulcerative colitis or Crohn's disease, or a healthy co-twin of an affected twin (not recorded which). Each CDR3 is given with its conserved first and last residue. Size tells how often a clone was seen (once, few, many) or the class of an expanded clone, and some rows leave it out.

size	J	V	CDR3
.	TRBJ2-7	TRBV7-9	CASSLWGDSSYEQYF
.	TRBJ1-6	TRBV7-2	CASSFFSSPLHF
.	TRBJ2-2	TRBV2	CASILDRGNGELFF
.	TRBJ2-7	TRBV20-1	CSATREPGNLGEQYF
.	TRBJ2-3	TRBV5-1	CASSPGQLSTDTQYF
.	TRBJ1-2	TRBV7-9	CASSFPSRLFTYGYTF
.	TRBJ2-5	TRBV25-1	CASSEYIRVQETQYF
.	TRBJ2-2	TRBV5-1	CASSLFSKNTGELFF
.	TRBJ1-1	TRBV7-2	CASSLGGAIAEAFF
.	TRBJ2-2	TRBV25-1	CASRGAGPITGELFF
.	TRBJ2-3	TRBV20-1	CSAPPRGRGADTQYF
.	TRBJ2-7	TRBV5-1	CASSMGVRGYEQYF
.	TRBJ2-7	TRBV5-1	CASSGGRLGATYEQYF
.	TRBJ2-3	TRBV9	CASSVGRQTDTQYF
.	TRBJ1-5	TRBV5-4	CASSPPVGADQPQHF
.	TRBJ2-7	TRBV5-1	CASSARSGTGSYEQYF
.	TRBJ2-7	TRBV5-6	CASSPPTSGGYQAYEQYF
.	TRBJ1-6	TRBV5-1	CASSFGQGGNSPLHF
.	TRBJ2-7	TRBV14	CASSQRVSPGEGYEQYF
.	TRBJ1-1	TRBV10-3	CAIRLFEGNTEAFF
.	TRBJ2-5	TRBV4-1	CASSQVIRIGETQYF
.	TRBJ2-2	TRBV11-2	CAGSGTANTGELFF
.	TRBJ2-2	TRBV12-3/TRBV12-4	CASSHTGGRRELFF
.	TRBJ2-3	TRBV6-5	CASSYSTWGTDTQYF
.	TRBJ2-7	TRBV5-1	CASSLSPSPWQYF
.	TRBJ1-6	TRBV11-2	CASSLLGSGSPLHF
.	TRBJ2-5	TRBV3-1	CASSQDGKTQYF
.	TRBJ2-1	TRBV5-6	CASSPPPGQGIHLAYNEQFF
medium-sized	TRBJ2-3	TRBV12-3/TRBV12-4	CASSLVGTEETDTQYF
.	TRBJ2-1	TRBV27	CASSSAPLGEQFF
.	TRBJ1-5	TRBV19	CASSEINNWGENQPQHF
.	TRBJ2-1	TRBV11-2	CASSSGGGNEQFF
.	TRBJ2-7	TRBV5-6	CASSFPGQKQPLQYF
.	TRBJ2-4	TRBV7-2	CASRPGGRENIQYF
.	TRBJ1-5	TRBV6-5	CASMFRGQYSNQPQHF
.	TRBJ1-4	TRBV7-6	CASSLRRGNNEKLFF
.	TRBJ2-3	TRBV12-3/TRBV12-4	CASSLVEEYTDTQYF
.	TRBJ2-1	TRBV27	CASSRGNPTGTTRENEQFF
.	TRBJ2-7	TRBV11-2	CASSLGWSGVGEQYF
.	TRBJ1-1	TRBV5-1	CASSGEPGLNTEAFF
.	TRBJ1-2	TRBV21-1	CASSLSPPCRYGYTF
.	TRBJ2-7	TRBV11-2	CASSERGGLYEQYF
.	TRBJ2-7	TRBV4-1	CASSQADFLPTSYEQYF
.	TRBJ1-5	TRBV2	CASSQAPGSNQPQHF
.	TRBJ1-5	TRBV6-1	CASWGGYSNQPQHF
.	TRBJ2-1	TRBV7-9	CASSLPGTGVGEQFF
.	TRBJ2-5	TRBV10-3	CAISRARQETQYF
.	TRBJ2-7	TRBV6-1	CASSRDRDSYEQYF
.	TRBJ1-2	TRBV3-1	CASSLMAGRRGPNYGYTF
.	TRBJ2-1	TRBV20-1	CSASSGLAGGHLLF
.	TRBJ1-3	TRBV3-1	CASSQGQAFSGNTIYF
.	TRBJ2-2	TRBV7-8	CASSLVLAGGRAELFF
.	TRBJ2-7	TRBV5-1	CASSPAGSYEQYF
.	TRBJ1-2	TRBV5-1	CASSLTTVMFNYGYTF
.	TRBJ2-3	TRBV5-1	CAGSLAQTTDTQYF
.	TRBJ2-7	TRBV7-9	CASSFRDRGGYEQYF
.	TRBJ1-1	TRBV12-3/TRBV12-4	CASSLWGDTEAFF
.	TRBJ1-4	TRBV18	CASSPDSRQSEKLFF
.	TRBJ2-3	TRBV5-1	CASRPLTWPTDTQYF
.	TRBJ1-5	TRBV7-9	CASSPTGRPQHF